This passage covers 2 T cell receptor beta chains from one sample sequenced in a study of T cells in Graves' hyperthyroidism and ophthalmopathy. Authors of the study amplified TCR beta CDR3 regions from RNA transcripts. The HTBI set primed first-round TCR CDR3 RT-PCR. TCRdb ran MiXCR on the multiplex PCR reads and lists one entry per CDR3 protein. The repertoire includes some 92,000 distinct CDR3 sequences, roughly 40% of them detected once, and roughly a tenth sits in the top ten. The sequencing sample was made of peripheral blood or thyroid tissue (not recorded which). The receptors come from a woman aged 25-40 years with Graves' hyperthyroidism.

This chain links TRBV10-3 with TRBJ2-5, with TRBD2 as a possible D gene (6 bases). Germline V gene sequence: CDR1 ENHRY, CDR2 SYGVKD. CDR3 length equals 16 residues. Between the trimmed V and J ends, which lost 4 bases and 1 base, there was a span of 16 bases. The CDR3 DNA follows: TGTGCCATCAGTGTTGGGCGGGGTCCCCCCCAAGAGACCCAGTACTTC. It translates to CAISVGRGPPQETQYF.

This clonotype was seen repeatedly, ten times or more. The V and J genes are TRBV28 and TRBJ1-1, with D unclear. The V gene's germline CDR1 is MDHEN and CDR2 SYDVKM. The CDR3 extends over 14 amino acids. V lost 5 bases to trimming and J lost 2 bases, with 12 bases between them. DNA of the CDR3: TGTGCCAGCAGTACTGGACGGTACAACACTGAAGCTTTCTTT. Translated: CASSTGRYNTEAFF.